This record covers a single T cell receptor beta chain. These data come from a study of blood T cell repertoires in COVID-19. Across the study: The analysed material was cDNA or gDNA that came from T cells, B-cell-depleted T cells, or PBMCs.

In the original analysis: Quantification of nucleated cells was approximated via reference gene primer amplification. Sequencing was performed with immunoSEQ multiplex PCR; in TCRdb, only in-frame clones are kept and a portion is missing. That table supplies the V and J calls and clone size; D and trimming were determined from the DNA. The sample lists tens of thousands of clones; 72% were seen once. With 4 bases removed from V and 5 bases from J, the gap between germline ends came to 10 bases. The V gene's germline CDR1 is SGHRS and CDR2 YFSETQ. This CDR3 is 13 amino acids long. A Seattle source enrolled patients during active infection and followed them longitudinally.

The TCR was taken from a woman between 65 and 79 years old with COVID-19, enrolled during active disease. Sample: peripheral blood. The chain joins TRBV5-1 to TRBJ2-1, with D maybe TRBD2 (5 bases). CDR3 in DNA: TGCGCCAGCAGCCCGGCGGGCAACAATGAGCAGTTCTTC. Amino acids: CASSPAGNNEQFF.